This TCR beta chain was documented in a study of T cells in Graves' hyperthyroidism and ophthalmopathy. Findings and caveats of the study: Ophthalmopathy could be told apart from stable hyperthyroidism with a 13 V-J model. Researchers found most expanded thyroid clonotypes above 0.001 in blood as well.

Losses at the gene ends were 2 bases for V and 6 bases for J; bases not matched to a gene: 9. This CDR3 has 15 residues. The V gene's germline CDR1 is MNHEY and CDR2 SMNVEV (reference sequence). Template material for amplifying TCR beta CDR3 regions consisted of RNA transcripts. First-round RT-PCR with HTBI primers amplified the TCR CDR3 region. One entry per CDR3 protein results from TCRdb running MiXCR on the multiplex PCR reads. The table lists some 360,000 distinct CDR3 sequences, roughly 14% of them singletons. Those patients with uncontrolled infection, other autoimmune disease, pregnancy or lactation were excluded. PBMCs were obtained from 9.5 to 10 ml fresh peripheral blood. There are many counts of this clonotype. Its target is not known.

This TCR was recovered from a woman in her fifties or sixties with Graves' hyperthyroidism. The chain employs TRBV27 and TRBJ2-7; 8 positions match TRBD2. Material: blood. The CDR3: CASSLTAGVSGEQYF. The CDR3 DNA follows: TGTGCCAGCAGTTTAACAGCGGGAGTGTCAGGCGAGCAGTACTTC.